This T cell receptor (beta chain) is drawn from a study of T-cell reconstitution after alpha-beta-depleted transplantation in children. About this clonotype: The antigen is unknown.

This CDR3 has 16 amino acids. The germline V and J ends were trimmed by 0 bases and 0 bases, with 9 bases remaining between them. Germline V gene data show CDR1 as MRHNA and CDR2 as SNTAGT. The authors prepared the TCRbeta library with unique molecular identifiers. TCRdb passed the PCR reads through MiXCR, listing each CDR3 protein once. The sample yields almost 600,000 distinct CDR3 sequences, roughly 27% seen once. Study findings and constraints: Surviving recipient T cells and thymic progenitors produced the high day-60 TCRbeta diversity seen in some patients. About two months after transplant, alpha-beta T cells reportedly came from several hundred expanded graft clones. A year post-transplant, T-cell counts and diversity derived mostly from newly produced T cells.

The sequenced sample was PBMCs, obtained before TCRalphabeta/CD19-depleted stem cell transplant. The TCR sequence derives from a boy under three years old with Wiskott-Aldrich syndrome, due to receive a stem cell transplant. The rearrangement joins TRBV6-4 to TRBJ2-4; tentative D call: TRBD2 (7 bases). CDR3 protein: CASSDSGGLAKNIQYF. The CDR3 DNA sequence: TGTGCCAGCAGTGACTCGGGGGGGCTAGCCAAAAACATTCAGTACTTC.